The sequence of this T cell receptor (beta chain) was determined in a study of blood T cell repertoires in COVID-19 (dated by TCRdb to the early 2020s). Notes on the research overall: Collaborator samples came from the United States, Italy and Spain and covered acute and convalescent phases of COVID-19. The material from the prospective study consisted of cDNA or gDNA derived from T cells, B-cell-depleted T cells, or PBMCs. Subjects who had been exposed to COVID-19, were actively infected with it, or had recovered from it provided the deeply sampled blood TCRbeta repertoires that made up the dataset. The repertoires were released in a freely available public database intended as a resource for research on the immune response to SARS-CoV-2. Samples came from the ongoing ImmuneRACE study (first 160 participants) plus 1,254 subjects from 6 global collaborators. Sample metadata almost always included a de-identified subject ID, COVID-19 status, age in years and sex. Where available, HLA class I and class II types were obtained from metadata supplied by the sample provider rather than from assay-based typing. The investigation overall reported the following: How much clinical and demographic metadata was included differed by source and by participant, and the metadata was provided uncurated.

Trimming accounts for 3 bases at V and 3 bases at J, while the number of junction bases matched to no gene is 14. Based on the germline V gene, the CDR1 and CDR2 sequences are SGHDT and YYEEEE. The cysteine opens and the phenylalanine closes a CDR3 of 18 amino acids. The CDR3 DNA has 54 bases and is translated from base 1. One collaborating source in Seattle enrolled patients while the patients were actively infected and followed the patients over time throughout the course of disease. Collaborating institutions collected whole blood in K2EDTA tubes following their own protocols. For TCRbeta analysis, collaborator samples were shipped as frozen whole blood, as isolated PBMCs, or as DNA extracted from either sample type. TCRbeta CDR3 regions were amplified from genomic DNA using the immunoSEQ Assay, a bias-controlled multiplex PCR. Regarding the original processing steps: Within the assay, amplification of reference gene primers was used to estimate how many nucleated cells each sample contained. Sequence reads were collapsed and filtered to measure the absolute abundance of every unique TCRbeta CDR3 rearrangement. Productive Simpson clonality was computed per sample as the square root of Simpson's diversity index over productive rearrangements. TCRdb retrieved this table from immuneACCESS and kept in-frame rearrangements only. Not all clones are present; in checked studies, unresolved V genes account for under half, and no reason is known for the remainder. D and trimming come from the DNA, and the V and J calls and clone size come from that table. The sample table shows fewer than 350,000 clones, and about 90% are seen once. The top ten clones comprise 10% to 15% of the sample.

As regards this clone: Its antigen has not been determined. No qualities accompany the bases; no much larger clone lies one base away.

The chain uses TRBV5-6 and TRBJ2-5; the junction holds 10 bases that match TRBD2. The clonotype comes from a woman in her 30s with COVID-19, enrolled during active disease. Sequenced material: peripheral blood. CDR3 sequence: CASSWGPTSSGGEETQYF. The nucleotide sequence is TGTGCCAGCAGCTGGGGCCCAACCTCAAGCGGGGGGGAAGAGACCCAGTACTTC.